This TCR beta chain emerged from a study of T cell responses to AZD1222 COVID-19 vaccine. Germline loops: CDR1 SGHTS, CDR2 YDEGEE. V lost 6 bases to trimming and J lost 3 bases; unmatched junction nucleotides: 13. The CDR3 covers 17 residues. For this clone: What it binds is not known.

The data were produced by immunoSEQ multiplex PCR, yet TCRdb's version contains in-frame clones alone and is incomplete. The repertoire consists of nearly 100,000 clones, with around nine tenths occurring once and the leading ten covering 2.8%. Broader study findings: With dominance at 160-218 and 743-854, vaccine-associated CD4 TCRs spanned spike. Only after the peak T cell response were repertoires sampled.

This receptor was obtained from an adult in good health. The rearrangement links TRBV5-8 to TRBJ1-3, with 9 bases aligning to TRBD1. This specimen was peripheral blood, taken on day 0 of AZD1222 vaccination. CDR3 coding DNA: TGTGCCAGCAACCGACAGGGGGGTGTGATGTTTGGAAACACCATATATTTT. Translated: CASNRQGGVMFGNTIYF.